This is a list of T cell receptor beta chains from one sample in a study of cytomegalovirus exposure and HLA in healthy donors. Here immunoSEQ multiplex PCR was the method, and the copy in TCRdb shows in-frame clones only, minus some. The sample holds 95,000 to 100,000 clones, roughly three quarters seen once. Material: PBMCs. The receptors were gathered from a middle-aged man in good health and CMV-seronegative. Both conserved end residues are part of each CDR3. The D gene is left open where the match is weak. Only some rows state a clone size, as once, few, many or a class for expanded clones.

TRBV29-1	few	TRBD2	TRBJ2-7	TGCAGCGGTGCTACTAGCGGAAGAGGCGAGCAGTACTTC	CSGATSGRGEQYF
TRBV27	.	.	TRBJ2-7	TGTGCCAGCAGTTTGGCCCCCGCTCGGGCGGACATCTCCTACGAGCAGTACTTC	CASSLAPARADISYEQYF
TRBV7-2	.	TRBD1	TRBJ1-2	TGTGCCAGCAGCCAGGACAGGGTCGCGGTCGATGGCTACACCTTC	CASSQDRVAVDGYTF
TRBV18	.	.	TRBJ1-4	TGTGCCAGCTCACAAGCCTCGACAGAACTGGGAGGAAAACTGTTTTTT	CASSQASTELGGKLFF
TRBV6-5	once	.	TRBJ2-7	TGTGCCAGCAGTTTCGGACGGGACACCTACGAGCAGTACTTC	CASSFGRDTYEQYF
TRBV7-9	.	TRBD1	TRBJ1-6	TGTGCCAGCAGCTACGGACAGGGTTTCTCCAATTCACCCCTCCACTTT	CASSYGQGFSNSPLHF
TRBV5-4	.	.	TRBJ1-2	TGTGCCAGCAGCACGGGGGTTTCGGGGCCTACTACTAACTATGGCTACACCTTC	CASSTGVSGPTTNYGYTF
TRBV4-3	.	.	TRBJ1-2	TGCGCCAGCAGCCAAGTCCCAGGGTACTATGGCTACACCTTC	CASSQVPGYYGYTF
TRBV4-2	.	.	TRBJ2-7	TGTGCCAGCAGCCAAGATCGGGGGAGGTGGGTGAACGAGCAGTACTTC	CASSQDRGRWVNEQYF
TRBV7-2	.	.	TRBJ2-6	TGTGCCAGCCACACCGTTGGGGCCAACGTCCTGACTTTC	CASHTVGANVLTF
TRBV6-1	.	TRBD1	TRBJ1-5	TGTGCCAGCAGGGGAACAGGGGGCCGGCAGCCCCAGCATTTT	CASRGTGGRQPQHF
TRBV5-6	.	TRBD1	TRBJ1-3	TGTGCCAGCAGCTCAACAGGGGCGGAAGGAAACACCATATATTTT	CASSSTGAEGNTIYF
TRBV6-5	few	TRBD1	TRBJ2-7	TGTGCCAGCAGTTCACAGGGGGCACTCGACGAGCAGTACTTC	CASSSQGALDEQYF
TRBV7-9	few	TRBD2	TRBJ2-1	TGTGCCAGCAGCTTCTATTATAGCGGGAGACGGTCCTACAATGAGCAGTTCTTC	CASSFYYSGRRSYNEQFF
TRBV2	.	TRBD1	TRBJ2-2	TGTGCCAGCAGAGGGGACAGGGGGTTCACCGGGGAGCTGTTTTTT	CASRGDRGFTGELFF
TRBV4-2	.	TRBD1	TRBJ2-1	TGTGCCAGCAGCCAAGACCCAACGACAGGGGGGTACAATGAGCAGTTCTTC	CASSQDPTTGGYNEQFF
TRBV5-8	.	.	TRBJ1-2	TGTGCCAGCAGCTTGATTGGGGAGCCTGGCTACACCTTC	CASSLIGEPGYTF
TRBV14	.	.	TRBJ2-2	TGTGCCAGCAGCCAAGTCGAGGGAGAACACCGGGGAGCTGTTTTT	CASSQVEGEHRGAVF
TRBV7-9	.	.	TRBJ1-3	TGTGCCAGCAGCGACAGGGGAAACACCATATATTTT	CASSDRGNTIYF
TRBV2	.	.	TRBJ2-2	TGTGCCAGCAGTGACCGAGGAGGGGCGATCACCGGGGAGCTGTTTTTT	CASSDRGGAITGELFF
TRBV28	.	.	TRBJ1-2	TGTGCCGTGGGGCAGGGAGGTGTGCATGGCTACACCTTC	CAVGQGGVHGYTF
TRBV4-1	.	.	TRBJ2-1	TGCGCCAGCAGCCAAGAATTCGAGGTATCCCCGCCCTACAATGAGCAGTTCTTC	CASSQEFEVSPPYNEQFF
TRBV9	few	.	TRBJ1-4	TGTGCCAGCAGTGCAACCGGGACACACGAAAAACTGTTTTTT	CASSATGTHEKLFF
TRBV7-2	.	.	TRBJ2-7	TGTGCCAGCAGCTTAGTAAGCGAGCTTTACGAGCAGTACTTC	CASSLVSELYEQYF
TRBV5-6	once	.	TRBJ2-5	TGTGCCAGCAGCCGTCTCGGAGAGACCCAGTACTTC	CASSRLGETQYF
TRBV6-1	.	.	TRBJ2-7	TGTGCCAGCAGTTTAGGGGGAAGGTTGGTCTACGAGCAGTACTTC	CASSLGGRLVYEQYF
TRBV5-6	once	TRBD2	TRBJ2-5	TGTGCCAGCAGCTTGAGGAGACTAGCGGGGGGCCAAGAGACCCAGTACTTC	CASSLRRLAGGQETQYF
TRBV9	.	TRBD1	TRBJ2-2	TGTGCCAGCAGCGTCGGGACAGCGAACACCGGGGAGCTGTTTTTT	CASSVGTANTGELFF
TRBV5-1	.	TRBD1	TRBJ1-2	TGCGCCAGCAGCCCTTGGACAGGGACGAGGAATGGCTACACCTTC	CASSPWTGTRNGYTF
TRBV5-1	.	.	TRBJ2-2	TGCGCCAGCAGCTTGCGGCAGGGATGGACCGGGGAGCTGTTTTTT	CASSLRQGWTGELFF
TRBV19	.	TRBD2	TRBJ2-1	TGTGCCAGTAGTCCCTCCGCTAGCGGTAGGGCGGATGAGCAGTTCTTC	CASSPSASGRADEQFF
TRBV27	once	TRBD2	TRBJ2-1	TGTGCCAGCAGTTTAGTGGGAGGGGTCGATGAGCAGTTCTTC	CASSLVGGVDEQFF
TRBV11-2	.	.	TRBJ1-1	TGTGCCAGCAGCCCCAGGGGCTACACTGAAGCTTTCTTT	CASSPRGYTEAFF
TRBV7-3	.	.	TRBJ2-6	TGTGCCAGCAGCTTAACGTCCGGGTCTGGGGCCAACGTCCTGACTTTC	CASSLTSGSGANVLTF
TRBV30	.	.	TRBJ1-2	TGTGCCTGGAGTAGAGAGACCGTCGGGGGCTACACCTTC	CAWSRETVGGYTF
TRBV28	.	.	TRBJ1-5	TGTGCCAGCAGGGAGCGGGACATCCTATATAGCAATCAGCCCCAGCATTTT	CASRERDILYSNQPQHF
TRBV5-1	.	TRBD2	TRBJ2-7	TGCGCCAGCAGCTTTGTGACGGGAGGCCTGGAGCAGTACTTC	CASSFVTGGLEQYF
TRBV7-2	.	.	TRBJ1-3	TGTGCCAGCAGCTTAGGGTCAGGGAATGGAAACACCATATATTTT	CASSLGSGNGNTIYF
TRBV15	.	.	TRBJ2-7	TGTGCCACCAGCGAGAAGGGTGGTCAGGGGCGTAAAAAGCAGTACTTC	CATSEKGGQGRKKQYF
TRBV5-1	.	TRBD1	TRBJ1-4	TGCGCCAGCAGCTCGGGACAGGGGGATGAAAAACTGTTTTTT	CASSSGQGDEKLFF
TRBV5-1	.	TRBD1	TRBJ1-6	TGCGCCAGCAGCTTGGGTGGGACAGGACCGGTCTCCTATAATTCACCCCTCCACTTT	CASSLGGTGPVSYNSPLHF
TRBV2	few	.	TRBJ1-4	TGTGCCAGCAGTGGGCAGGGAAATGAAAAACTGTTTTTT	CASSGQGNEKLFF
TRBV18	.	TRBD1	TRBJ1-5	TGTGCCAGCTCACCACTGGGACAGGGGGATCAGCCCCAGCATTTT	CASSPLGQGDQPQHF
TRBV2	few	.	TRBJ1-2	TGTGCCAGCAGCGAAGGACGGAGAATCTATGGCTACACCTTC	CASSEGRRIYGYTF
TRBV7-9	.	.	TRBJ1-3	TGTTCCAGCAGCCGATTAGACTCAGGGGTCGGGTATTTT	CSSSRLDSGVGYF